These 19 T cell receptor beta chains originate from one sample sequenced in a study of blood T cell repertoires in COVID-19. Sequenced by immunoSEQ multiplex PCR; TCRdb stores in-frame clones only, minus some. The table has about 190,000 clones, approximately 85% seen once. Sequencing input: peripheral blood. These receptors all stem from a woman aged 70-85 years with active or convalescent COVID-19.

This chain connects TRBV18 to TRBJ2-5; perhaps TRBD2 as D (6 bases). The CDR3 extends over 13 amino acids. Germline assignment: CDR1 KGHSH and CDR2 LQKENI. V shed 5 bases and J shed 5 bases, with 12 bases lying between them. The CDR3 coding sequence is TGTGCCAGCTCATTACAAGGAGGGGAGACCCAGTACTTC. As protein: CASSLQGGETQYF.

The CDR3 region has the DNA TGTGCCAGCAGCCAAGATTCGCCGTGGGCTAGCGGGAGGGGGGAGACCCAGTACTTC. It translates to CASSQDSPWASGRGETQYF. This rearrangement joins TRBV3-1 (or the pseudogene TRBV3-2) to TRBJ2-5; 12 bases agree with TRBD2. The V gene end was trimmed by 0 bases and the J gene end by 5 bases; junction bases not matched to a gene: 13. Germline CDR1 LGHDT, CDR2 YNNKEL (reference sequence). The CDR3 runs to 19 residues.

The CDR3 protein is CASSSNRDGYTF. The CDR3 DNA sequence: TGTGCCAGCAGTTCGAACAGGGATGGCTACACCTTC. The chain is built from TRBV28 and TRBJ1-2, with D possibly matching TRBD1 (6 bases). CDR1 and CDR2 from the germline V gene are MDHEN and SYDVKM. The CDR3 totals 12 residues. Trimming pared 4 bases from V and 6 bases from J, leaving 9 bases between.

J is TRBJ1-4 and V is TRBV9, with 8 bases matching TRBD1. Looked up from germline, CDR1 is SGDLS and CDR2 is YYNGEE. The CDR3 extends over 15 amino acids. Trimming took 3 bases from V and 6 from J; bases not matched to a gene: 7. CDR3 bases: TGTGCCAGCAGCGACGGGACAGGTCGCCATGAAAAACTGTTTTTT. As protein: CASSDGTGRHEKLFF. Full variable domain (missing parts from reference TRBV9 and TRBJ1-4): DSGVTQTPKHLITATGQRVTLRCSPRSGDLSVYWYQQSLDQGLQFLIQYYNGEERAKGNILERFSAQQFPDLHSELNLSSLELGDSALYFCASSDGTGRHEKLFFGSGTQLSVL.

The chain uses TRBV5-1 and TRBJ1-1; TRBD1 might be the D (6 bases). V lost 0 bases, J lost 7 bases, and 19 bases lay in between. CDR3 size: 16 residues. Germline V CDR1 and CDR2: SGHRS, YFSETQ. The CDR3 DNA is TGCGCCAGCAGCTTGGCCGCGGGGGCCGGGTTTATTGAAGCTTTCTTT. Translating gives CASSLAAGAGFIEAFF.

This chain connects TRBV24-1 to TRBJ2-5; 7 bases align to TRBD2. With 2 bases clipped from V and 3 bases from J, the junction kept 5 bases outside the gene matches. The CDR3 runs 15 residues. From germline, CDR1 is KGHDR and CDR2 SFDVKD. As DNA, the CDR3 is TGTGCCACCAGTGATTCCCGCGGGAGAAAAGAGACCCAGTACTTC. This codes for CATSDSRGRKETQYF.

This chain connects TRBV12-3 or TRBV12-4 to TRBJ2-5; D possibly corresponds to TRBD1 (5 bases). V lost 5 bases to trimming and J lost 4 bases, with 11 bases between them. This CDR3 is built from 13 residues. Here the CDR3 DNA reads TGTGCCAGCAGTCCCAGGACACCAGAGACCCAGTACTTC. As protein: CASSPRTPETQYF.

The chain employs TRBV24-1 and TRBJ2-5; 12 bases map to TRBD2. CDR3 length: 16 amino acids. Trimming took 5 bases from V and 6 from J; bases not matched to a gene: 9. The germline V gene encodes CDR1 KGHDR and CDR2 SFDVKD. The chain's CDR3 is CATSVPSGRGRKTQYF. In nucleotides, the CDR3 is TGTGCCACCAGTGTACCTAGCGGGAGGGGGAGAAAGACCCAGTACTTC.

The rearrangement joins TRBV5-4 to TRBJ2-3; the match to TRBD2 covers 7 bases. The CDR3 is 17 residues long. Germline V gene lookup returns CDR1 SGHNT and CDR2 YYREEE (reference sequence). V dropped 4 bases and J dropped 1; count of bases not matched to a gene: 12. CDR3 sequence: CASSPGGQRGGTDTQYF. DNA for the CDR3: TGTGCCAGCAGCCCCGGTGGCCAGCGGGGAGGCACAGATACGCAGTATTTT.

The chain has TRBV5-1 and TRBJ2-7; TRBD1 agrees at 9 bases. This CDR3 comprises 14 residues. V trimming: 4 bases; J trimming: 4 bases; junction bases outside the gene matches: 6. CDR1 and CDR2 (germline): SGHRS, YFSETQ. The CDR3 loop reads CASSVGTGRYEQYF. CDR3 nucleotide sequence: TGCGCCAGCAGCGTCGGGACAGGGAGGTACGAGCAGTACTTC. Full variable domain (missing parts from reference TRBV5-1 and TRBJ2-7): KAGVTQTPRYLIKTRGQQVTLSCSPISGHRSVSWYQQTPGQGLQFLFEYFSETQRNKGNFPGRFSGRQFSNSRSEMNVSTLELGDSALYLCASSVGTGRYEQYFGPGTRLTVT.

V is TRBV28 and J is TRBJ2-7, with a possible D match to TRBD2 (7 bases). There are 15 residues in the CDR3. V was cut by 6 bases and J by 1 base, with 16 bases left in between. Germline-derived CDR1 and CDR2 are MDHEN and SYDVKM. As DNA, the CDR3 is TGTGCCAGCAGCGAGGGGGGGAGGCCTTCCTACGAGCAGTACTTC. Translated: CASSEGGRPSYEQYF. Combining the CDR3 with reference TRBV28 and TRBJ2-7 gives the whole variable domain DVKVTQSSRYLVKRTGEKVFLECVQDMDHENMFWYRQDPGLGLRLIYFSYDVKMKEKGDIPEGYSVSREKKERFSLILESASTNQTSMYLCASSEGGRPSYEQYFGPGTRLTVT.

This clone was found a few times. The rearrangement links TRBV4-2 to TRBJ2-7; 10 nucleotides align to TRBD2. With V trimmed by 0 bases and J by 3 bases, 2 bases remained unmatched. CDR1 is LGHNA, CDR2 YNFKEQ, per germline. The CDR3 covers 15 residues. CDR3 nucleotide sequence: TGTGCCAGCAGCCAAGAGCCTAGCGGGAGCTACGAGCAGTACTTC. Translation gives CASSQEPSGSYEQYF.

The chain recombines TRBV28 with TRBJ2-1; 9 bases align to TRBD1. Trimming at V came to 3 bases and at J to 7 bases, leaving 10 bases not matched to a gene. Germline V gene lookup returns CDR1 MDHEN and CDR2 SYDVKM. The CDR3 is 16 residues long. The DNA of the CDR3 is TGTGCCAGCAGTTTTGCCGCCGGGACAGGGTCGAATGAGCAGTTCTTC. Its protein is CASSFAAGTGSNEQFF.

The V and J genes are TRBV7-3 and TRBJ2-3; 11 nucleotides align to TRBD2. The CDR3 length is 17 residues. The trim removed 5 bases at V and 1 base at J, leaving 8 bases unmatched. CDR1 and CDR2 (germline): SGHTA, FQGTGA. The DNA for the CDR3 is TGTGCCAGCAGCAAAATAGCGGGAGGGCCTGGCACAGATACGCAGTATTTT. It encodes CASSKIAGGPGTDTQYF. The whole variable domain, remainder taken from reference TRBV7-3 and TRBJ2-3, is GAGVSQTPSNKVTEKGKYVELRCDPISGHTALYWYRQSLGQGPEFLIYFQGTGAADDSGLPNDRFFAVRPEGSVSTLKIQRTERGDSAVYLCASSKIAGGPGTDTQYFGPGTRLTVL.

The J gene is TRBJ2-3, the V gene TRBV27; 9 positions agree with TRBD2. Germline CDR1 is MNHEY and CDR2 is SMNVEV (reference sequence). Trimming took 6 bases from V and 3 from J; bases not matched to a gene: 10. The CDR3 runs to 16 residues. CDR3 coding DNA: TGTGCCAGCAGACTGACTAGCGGAGGCGGAACAGATACGCAGTATTTT. Translating gives CASRLTSGGGTDTQYF.

The chain uses TRBV6-5 and TRBJ1-2; 9 bases align to TRBD1. CDR3 length: 13 amino acids. The germline V gene encodes CDR1 MNHEY and CDR2 SVGAGI. V was clipped by 6 bases and J by 8 bases; unmatched bases: 7. CDR3 loop: CASSVTGGGGYTF. The CDR3 nucleotides are TGTGCCAGCAGCGTGACAGGGGGTGGAGGCTACACCTTC.

This sequence joins TRBV5-5 and TRBJ1-6; TRBD1 matches 9 bases. V shed 5 bases and J 11 bases; nucleotides not matched to a gene: 8. Germline CDR1 is SGHKS and CDR2 is YYEKEE (reference sequence). The CDR3 length is 14 residues. The CDR3 DNA sequence: TGTGCCAGCAGTATGGGGACAGGGTCGGCACCCCTCCACTTT. Amino acid sequence: CASSMGTGSAPLHF.

This clone appeared many times. The chain uses TRBV7-5 and TRBJ1-3. TRBV7-5 has pseudogene status. The CDR3 is 15 amino acids. The CDR3 nucleotides are TGTGCCAGAAGCGTTGTATTGCAACGGGGAAACACCATATATTTT. This gives the protein CARSVVLQRGNTIYF.

The rearrangement joins TRBV20-1 to TRBJ2-7, with 10 bases that match TRBD1. Germline-derived CDR1 and CDR2 are DFQATT and SNEGSKA (reference sequence). CDR3 length: 11 residues. After removal of 7 bases from V and 7 bases from J, the junction contained 4 bases not matched to a gene. CDR3 nucleotides: TGCAGTGGACAGGGGGCTTTAGAGCAGTACTTC. Its protein is CSGQGALEQYF.